These 6 T cell receptor beta chains originate from one sample sequenced in a study of blood T cells in healthy people across ages. The authors ran a second PCR of about 6 to 12 cycles using a sample-barcoded 5' primer and a J-beta primer mix. MiXCR, run by TCRdb on the 5' RACE reads, gives a single entry per CDR3 protein. This sample has over 1,200,000 distinct CDR3 sequences, with around 55% found just once. Material for sequencing was blood. These receptors came from a man aged 18 to 29 in good health.

V and J are TRBV7-9 and TRBJ2-1; D is uncertain. This CDR3 comprises 14 residues. Trimming removed 4 bases at V and 9 bases at J, with 16 bases between. The germline gives CDR1 SEHNR, CDR2 FQNEAQ (reference sequence). DNA for the CDR3: TGTGCCAGCAGCTCCCCCAACCGGTTCAGTGAGCAGTTCTTC. Translation gives CASSSPNRFSEQFF.

The V gene is TRBV25-1, the J gene TRBJ2-7; D perhaps matches TRBD2 (5 bases). Trimming removed 5 bases from V and 4 bases from J, with 21 bases in between. The germline CDR1 and CDR2 sequences are MGHDK and SYGVNS. This CDR3 is 16 amino acids long. CDR3 amino acids: CASSFSPRTSSYEQYF. The CDR3 DNA is TGTGCCAGCAGTTTTTCCCCGCGGACTTCATCTTACGAGCAGTACTTC.

The V and J genes are TRBV5-1 and TRBJ1-5; tentatively, D is TRBD1 (6 bases). The CDR3 contains 15 residues. Germline values: CDR1 SGHRS, CDR2 YFSETQ. V lost 4 bases and J lost 2, with 13 bases in between. The CDR3 loop reads CASSPQGFGNQPQHF. The CDR3 DNA reads as TGCGCCAGCAGCCCCCAGGGGTTTGGCAATCAGCCCCAGCATTTT.

V gene TRBV2 combines with J gene TRBJ2-7, with 10 bases aligning to TRBD2. Per germline, CDR1 SNHLY and CDR2 FYNNEI. Trimming removed 7 bases from V and 2 bases from J; junction bases left unmatched: 8. The CDR3 consists of 15 residues. The CDR3 here is CASTTTSGATYEQYF. Written as DNA, the CDR3 is TGTGCCAGCACAACTACTAGCGGGGCGACCTACGAGCAGTACTTC.

This clonotype was seen once. The J gene is TRBJ2-1, the V gene TRBV2; 7 bases line up with TRBD1. The CDR3 extends over 17 amino acids. CDR1 is SNHLY and CDR2 is FYNNEI in the germline V gene. V shed 5 bases, J shed 4 bases, and the junction held 14 bases outside the gene matches. CDR3 coding DNA: TGTGCCAGCAGTCCTCTACCTCAGGACAGGTTATACAATGAGCAGTTCTTC. Translation: CASSPLPQDRLYNEQFF.

This sequence joins TRBV10-3 and TRBJ2-7; TRBD1 aligns across 7 bases. V shed 3 bases and J 4 bases; nucleotides not matched to a gene: 6. This CDR3 spans 14 amino acids. The germline CDR1 and CDR2 sequences are ENHRY and SYGVKD. CDR3 protein: CAISDRDSAYEQYF. In nucleotides, the CDR3 is TGTGCCATCAGTGACAGGGACAGCGCTTACGAGCAGTACTTC.